What follows is one T cell receptor (beta chain) and its context. The entry originates in a study of relationships among human T cell subsets. Semiquantitative ARM-PCR amplified T cell receptor alpha and beta CDR3 regions from mRNA. In ARM-PCR, communal superprimers followed tagged nested gene-specific primers for exponential amplification. A single record per CDR3 protein comes from TCRdb applying MiXCR to the multiplex PCR reads. This repertoire shows approximately 15,000 distinct CDR3 sequences, 62% found once; its top ten account for about a third. The source is a man aged 40-50 years in good health. Sequencing was performed on total T cells sorted from blood.

In nucleotides, the CDR3 is TGTGCCAGCTCACCACCTTCTACCTACGAGCAGTACTTC. Translating it yields CASSPPSTYEQYF. The rearrangement uses TRBV18 and TRBJ2-7; no reliable D call. The CDR3 contains 13 residues. With 0 bases removed from V and 2 bases from J, the gap between germline ends came to 5 bases. Germline V lookup: CDR1 KGHSH, CDR2 LQKENI.